Detailed here is one TCR beta chain. This record belongs to a study of shared clonotypes between healthy human individuals. Study context: Each donor contributed plates that comprised three CD4 naive, three CD4 memory, two CD8 naive and one CD8 memory.

In the sorted-subset replicate PCRs, 200 ng DNA, 25,000 to 30,000 T cell genomes, was used. As handled by the study authors: ImmunoSEQ only sent back junction sequences with no quality scores, so filtering was done differently. Some clones are missing from TCRdb's copy, which holds only in-frame ones; the method was immunoSEQ multiplex PCR. V, J and clone size were drawn from that table, and D and trimming were deduced from the DNA. Of over a million clones listed, 95% to 99% are singletons. V dropped 6 bases and J dropped 1 base, with 12 bases sitting between them. Per the germline V gene, CDR1 is KGHSH and CDR2 is LQKENI. The CDR3 consists of 14 residues. Caucasian adults living in Nashville, Tennessee, provided all samples.

J is TRBJ1-1 and V is TRBV18, with D uncertain. This receptor was identified in a man aged 30 to 39 in good health. What was sequenced was naive CD4+ T cells sorted from blood. Stated subset: CD45RA+ positively selected. The CDR3 loop is CASSRRTGNTEAFF. The CDR3 coding sequence is TGTGCCAGCTCTCGCCGGACGGGGAACACTGAAGCTTTCTTT. Variable domain in full (rest from reference TRBV18 and TRBJ1-1): NAGVMQNPRHLVRRRGQEARLRCSPMKGHSHVYWYRQLPEEGLKFMVYLQKENIIDESGMPKERFSAEFPKEGPSILRIQQVVRGDSAAYFCASSRRTGNTEAFFGQGTRLTVV.